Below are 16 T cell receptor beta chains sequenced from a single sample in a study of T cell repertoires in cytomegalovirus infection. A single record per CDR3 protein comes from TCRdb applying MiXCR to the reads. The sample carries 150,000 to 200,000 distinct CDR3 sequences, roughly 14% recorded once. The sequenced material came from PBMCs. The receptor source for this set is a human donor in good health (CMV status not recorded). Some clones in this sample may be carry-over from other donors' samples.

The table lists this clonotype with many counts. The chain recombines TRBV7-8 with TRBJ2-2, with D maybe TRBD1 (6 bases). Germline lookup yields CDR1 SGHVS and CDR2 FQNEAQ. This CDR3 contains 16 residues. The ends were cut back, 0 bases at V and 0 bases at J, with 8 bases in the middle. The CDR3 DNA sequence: TGTGCCAGCAGCTTAGCGGCAGGGGCGAACACCGGGGAGCTGTTTTTT. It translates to CASSLAAGANTGELFF.

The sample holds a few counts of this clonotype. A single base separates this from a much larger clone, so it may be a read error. In nucleotides, the CDR3 is TGTGCCAGCAGCTTGATGGATACGCAGTATTTT. This codes for CASSLMDTQYF. The J gene is TRBJ2-3, the V gene TRBV5-6; D is ambiguous. V dropped 1 base and J dropped 6 bases, with 3 bases sitting between them. This CDR3 spans 11 amino acids. Germline CDR1 reads SGHDT; CDR2 reads YYEEEE.

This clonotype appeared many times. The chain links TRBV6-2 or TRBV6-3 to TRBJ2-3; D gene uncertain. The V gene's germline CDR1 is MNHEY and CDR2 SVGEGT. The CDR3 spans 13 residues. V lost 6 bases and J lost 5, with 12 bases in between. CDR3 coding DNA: TGTGCCAGCAGAGAAAGTGTAAGAGATACGCAGTATTTT. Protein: CASRESVRDTQYF.

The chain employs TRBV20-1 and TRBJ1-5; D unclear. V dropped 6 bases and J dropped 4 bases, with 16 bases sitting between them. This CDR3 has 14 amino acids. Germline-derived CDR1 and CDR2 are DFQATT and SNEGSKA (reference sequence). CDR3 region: CSASPVDRNQPQHF. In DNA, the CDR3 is TGCAGTGCATCCCCCGTGGACCGAAATCAGCCCCAGCATTTT.

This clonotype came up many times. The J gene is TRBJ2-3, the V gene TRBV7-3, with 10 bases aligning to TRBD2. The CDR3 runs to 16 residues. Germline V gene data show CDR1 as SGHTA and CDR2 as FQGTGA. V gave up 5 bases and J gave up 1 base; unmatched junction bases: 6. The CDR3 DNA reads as TGTGCCAGCAGCGCGCCCGGACTAGCGGGCACAGATACGCAGTATTTT. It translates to CASSAPGLAGTDTQYF.

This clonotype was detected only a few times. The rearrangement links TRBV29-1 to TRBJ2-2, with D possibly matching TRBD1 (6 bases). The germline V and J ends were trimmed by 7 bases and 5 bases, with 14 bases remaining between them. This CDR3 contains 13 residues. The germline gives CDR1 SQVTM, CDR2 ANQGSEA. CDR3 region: CSGRQADTGELFF. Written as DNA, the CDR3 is TGCAGCGGCCGACAGGCTGATACCGGGGAGCTGTTTTTT.

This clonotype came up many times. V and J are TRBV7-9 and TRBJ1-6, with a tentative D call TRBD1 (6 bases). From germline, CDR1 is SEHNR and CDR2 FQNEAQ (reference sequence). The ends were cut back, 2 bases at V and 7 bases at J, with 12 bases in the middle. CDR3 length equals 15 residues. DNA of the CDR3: TGTGCCAGCAGCTTAACGGGGGCCGAAAATTCACCCCTCCACTTT. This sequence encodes CASSLTGAENSPLHF. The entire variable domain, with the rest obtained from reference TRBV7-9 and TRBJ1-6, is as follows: DTGVSQNPRHKITKRGQNVTFRCDPISEHNRLYWYRQTLGQGPEFLTYFQNEAQLEKSRLLSDRFSAERPKGSFSTLEIQRTEQGDSAMYLCASSLTGAENSPLHFGNGTRLTVT.

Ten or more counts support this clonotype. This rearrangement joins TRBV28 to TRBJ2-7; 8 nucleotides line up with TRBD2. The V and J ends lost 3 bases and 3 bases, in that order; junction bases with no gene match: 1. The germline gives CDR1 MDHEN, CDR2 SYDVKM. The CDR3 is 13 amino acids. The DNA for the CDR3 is TGTGCCAGCAGTTTGGGACTAGTCTACGAGCAGTACTTC. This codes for CASSLGLVYEQYF.

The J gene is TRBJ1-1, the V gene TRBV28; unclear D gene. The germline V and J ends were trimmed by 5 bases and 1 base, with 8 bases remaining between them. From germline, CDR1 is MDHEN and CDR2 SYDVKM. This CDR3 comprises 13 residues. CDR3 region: CASSLPWNTEAFF. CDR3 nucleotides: TGTGCCAGCAGTCTCCCGTGGAACACTGAAGCTTTCTTT.

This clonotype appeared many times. The CDR3 DNA reads as TGTGCCAGCAGTTCCCCGGGACAGGGGGCCTTCGGGGAGCTGTTTTTT. This gives the protein CASSSPGQGAFGELFF. The chain carries TRBV28 and TRBJ2-2, with TRBD1 matching 12 bases. Germline-derived CDR1 and CDR2 are MDHEN and SYDVKM. The CDR3 has 16 amino acids. J gave up 7 bases and V 4 bases, and 7 bases lay outside the gene matches.

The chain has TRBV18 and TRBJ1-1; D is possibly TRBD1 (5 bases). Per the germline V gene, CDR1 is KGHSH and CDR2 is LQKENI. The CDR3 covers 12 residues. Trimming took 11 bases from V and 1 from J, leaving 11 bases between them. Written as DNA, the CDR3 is TGTGCCTCACGGGGGAAGAACACTGAAGCTTTCTTT. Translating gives CASRGKNTEAFF.

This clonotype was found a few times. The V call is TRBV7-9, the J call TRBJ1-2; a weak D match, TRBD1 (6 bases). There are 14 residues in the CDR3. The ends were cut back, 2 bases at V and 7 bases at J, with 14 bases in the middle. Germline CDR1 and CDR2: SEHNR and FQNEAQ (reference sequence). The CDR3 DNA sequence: TGTGCCAGCAGCTTAACAGGGAATTCGGCTGGCTACACCTTC. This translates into CASSLTGNSAGYTF.

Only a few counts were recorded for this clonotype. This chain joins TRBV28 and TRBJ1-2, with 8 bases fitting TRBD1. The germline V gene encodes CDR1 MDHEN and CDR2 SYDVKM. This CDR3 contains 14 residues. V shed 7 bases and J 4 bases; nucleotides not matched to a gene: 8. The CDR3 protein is CASIPTGGPYGYTF. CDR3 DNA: TGTGCCAGCATTCCAACAGGGGGGCCCTATGGCTACACCTTC.

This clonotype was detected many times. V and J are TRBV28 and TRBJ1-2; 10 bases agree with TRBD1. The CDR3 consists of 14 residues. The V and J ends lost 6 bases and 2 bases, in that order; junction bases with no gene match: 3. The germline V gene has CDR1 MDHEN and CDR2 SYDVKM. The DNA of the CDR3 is TGTGCCAGCAGCACGGGACAGGGGAACTATGGCTACACCTTC. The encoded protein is CASSTGQGNYGYTF.

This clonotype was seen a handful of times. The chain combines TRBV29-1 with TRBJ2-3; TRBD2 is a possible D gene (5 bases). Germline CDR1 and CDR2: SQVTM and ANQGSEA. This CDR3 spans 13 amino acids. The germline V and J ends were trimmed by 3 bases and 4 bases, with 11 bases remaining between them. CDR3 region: CSVDVGVPDTQYF. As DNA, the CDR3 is TGCAGCGTTGATGTGGGAGTCCCAGATACGCAGTATTTT.

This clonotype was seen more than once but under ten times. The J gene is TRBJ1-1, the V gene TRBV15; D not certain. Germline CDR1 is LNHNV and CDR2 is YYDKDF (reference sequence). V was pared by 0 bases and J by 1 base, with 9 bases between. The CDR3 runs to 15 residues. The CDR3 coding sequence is TGTGCCACCAGCAGAGATAAAGACTGGAACACTGAAGCTTTCTTT. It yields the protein CATSRDKDWNTEAFF.